This T cell receptor (beta chain) emerged from a study of OX40 agonist ivuxolimab in advanced cancers. The method was immunoSEQ multiplex PCR; TCRdb's version includes in-frame clones alone and lacks a portion of them. The repertoire holds more than 65,000 clones, with about 87% as singletons. Germline lookup yields CDR1 MGHRA and CDR2 YSYEKL. V lost 5 bases and J 3 bases, leaving 13 bases between the germline ends. The CDR3 sequence is 14 residues long. The chain is built from TRBV4-1 and TRBJ1-2, with D perhaps matching TRBD1 (5 bases). This sequence originates from an adult with an advanced solid tumor such as melanoma, head and neck, liver or kidney cancer. Sequenced material: CD4+ or CD8+ T cells sorted from blood, taken in a trial of the OX40 agonist ivuxolimab. The CDR3 DNA sequence: TGCGCCAGCAGCTCCGGGGGTCAGCACTATGGCTACACCTTC. Translated: CASSSGGQHYGYTF.